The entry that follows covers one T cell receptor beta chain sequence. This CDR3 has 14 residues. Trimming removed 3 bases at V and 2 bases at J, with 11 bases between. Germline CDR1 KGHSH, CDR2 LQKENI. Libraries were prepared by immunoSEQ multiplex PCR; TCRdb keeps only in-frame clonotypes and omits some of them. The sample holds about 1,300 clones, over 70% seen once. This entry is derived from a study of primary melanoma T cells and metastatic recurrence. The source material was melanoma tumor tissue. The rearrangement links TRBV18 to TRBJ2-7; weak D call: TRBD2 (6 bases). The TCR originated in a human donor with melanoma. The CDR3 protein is CASSPGGWPYEQYV. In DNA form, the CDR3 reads TGTGCCAGCTCACCGGGAGGATGGCCCTACGAGCAGTACGTC.